This T cell receptor (beta chain) is from a study of blood T cell repertoires in COVID-19. Study summary: From the United States, Italy and Spain came samples of acute and convalescent COVID-19.

Trimming removed 4 bases from V and 4 bases from J; junction bases left unmatched: 6. The CDR3 extends over 14 amino acids. The germline V gene has CDR1 SGHRS and CDR2 YFSETQ. Here immunoSEQ multiplex PCR was the method, and the copy in TCRdb shows in-frame clones only, minus some. Counted here are roughly 67,000 clones, 88% occurring once; the ten biggest clones make up around 1.2%. Sequenced: peripheral blood. The chain couples TRBV5-1 to TRBJ2-3, with 7 bases identical to TRBD1. The TCR originated in an older woman with acute or convalescent COVID-19. CDR3 residues: CASSPGGSSDTQYF. CDR3 in DNA: TGCGCCAGCAGCCCAGGGGGTTCATCAGATACGCAGTATTTT.